This T cell receptor (beta chain) appears in the sequencing data of a study of shared clonotypes between healthy human individuals. Notes on the study in general: The donor pool, a small one, limited the genetic and exposure-history diversity represented.

Trimming took off 6 bases at V and 7 bases at J, with 12 bases between the two ends. CDR3 length: 13 amino acids. CDR1 LGHNA and CDR2 YNFKEQ come from the germline V gene. With respect to this clone: The antigen is undetermined.

Repertoires were generated with immunoSEQ multiplex PCR, while TCRdb's copy carries only in-frame clones and drops some. Of 950,000 to 1,300,000 clones listed, about 75% are singletons. The gene calls are TRBV4-2 and TRBJ2-2, with unresolved D. The sequence derives from a man aged 18 to 30 in good health. Material: memory CD4+ T cells sorted from blood. Subset noted: CD45RA-negative fraction. Written as DNA, the CDR3 is TGTGCCAGCAGGCTTACTATGGACGGGGAGCTGTTTTTT. Residues: CASRLTMDGELFF.